These 7 T cell receptor beta chains were all obtained from the same sample, sequenced in a study of cytomegalovirus exposure and HLA in healthy donors. Measured with immunoSEQ multiplex PCR; TCRdb has only the in-frame clones, and not every one. The data contain more than 45,000 clones, roughly nine tenths of them singletons. Sequencing was done on a sample of PBMCs. All receptors derive from a woman aged 25 to 39 in good health and CMV-seronegative.

The J gene is TRBJ1-5, the V gene TRBV5-6, with TRBD1 matching over 8 bases. The CDR3 extends over 16 amino acids. The V segment lost 4 bases and the J segment 3 bases; nucleotides outside the gene matches: 9. The germline V gene encodes CDR1 SGHDT and CDR2 YYEEEE. CDR3 in DNA: TGTGCCAGCAGCACCCAGGGGGCAGAAGACAATCAGCCCCAGCATTTT. As protein: CASSTQGAEDNQPQHF.

This chain joins TRBV9 and TRBJ2-7; D is possibly TRBD1 (6 bases). The germline CDR1 and CDR2 sequences are SGDLS and YYNGEE. V was shortened by 3 bases and J by 6 bases, with 16 bases between the two germline ends. CDR3 length: 14 amino acids. As DNA, the CDR3 is TGTGCCAGCAGCGACTCGGGACAATTCTCCGAGCAGTACTTC. As protein: CASSDSGQFSEQYF.

The chain recombines TRBV4-1 with TRBJ2-1; 7 nucleotides align to TRBD2. CDR3 length: 18 residues. V trimming: 0 bases; J trimming: 0 bases; junction bases outside the gene matches: 8. Per the germline V gene, CDR1 is MGHRA and CDR2 is YSYEKL. CDR3 coding DNA: TGCGCCAGCAGCCAAGAGGCTTCGGGCGGGAGCTCCTACAATGAGCAGTTCTTC. Translation: CASSQEASGGSSYNEQFF.

The chain couples TRBV6-5 to TRBJ2-7, with D uncertain. The CDR3 totals 13 residues. Trimming took off 5 bases at V and 3 bases at J, with 11 bases between the two ends. Germline-derived CDR1 and CDR2 are MNHEY and SVGAGI. The CDR3 DNA reads TGTGCCAGCAGTCTTAAGCCGGGCTACGAGCAGTACTTC. Amino acid sequence: CASSLKPGYEQYF.

This chain connects TRBV27 to TRBJ2-3; D is possibly TRBD2 (7 bases). Germline loops: CDR1 MNHEY, CDR2 SMNVEV (reference sequence). CDR3 length equals 14 residues. With 6 bases removed from V and 1 base from J, the gap between germline ends came to 11 bases. The CDR3 DNA reads TGTGCCAGCAGCCTAGGGGGGGGCACAGATACGCAGTATTTT. This codes for CASSLGGGTDTQYF.

The chain joins TRBV7-9 to TRBJ1-1; D unresolved. V dropped 4 bases and J dropped 4 bases, with 22 bases sitting between them. The CDR3 loop spans 17 amino acids. Germline V gives CDR1 SEHNR, CDR2 FQNEAQ (reference sequence). This CDR3 is CASSSPTRLAAGTEAFF. In DNA, the CDR3 is TGTGCCAGCAGCTCGCCGACCAGACTAGCGGCGGGCACTGAAGCTTTCTTT.

The CDR3 protein is CASSPEALPPYGYTF. The CDR3 DNA is TGTGCCAGCTCACCTGAAGCGCTTCCCCCCTATGGCTACACCTTC. The chain is built from TRBV18 and TRBJ1-2; D remains unclear. The V gene's germline CDR1 is KGHSH and CDR2 LQKENI. This CDR3 has 15 amino acids. The germline V and J ends were trimmed by 3 bases and 4 bases, with 15 bases remaining between them.